This T cell receptor (beta chain) was obtained from a study of CD8+CD57+ T cells in acquired aplastic anemia (dated by TCRdb to 2017 to 2018). For the study in its entirety: DNA extracted from sorted CD4+ and CD8+ cells had a mean of about 3.2 ug, with a range of 0.2 to 27.4 ug. A CD8+CD57+ expansion meant a frequency higher than the mean frequency seen in healthy subjects.

The patients picked for sequencing were ones in whom flow cytometry had shown an expansion of CD8+CD57+ cells. Severe acquired aplastic anemia was diagnosed in all patients according to International Study of Aplastic Anemia and Agranulocytosis and Camitta criteria. Patients had received no therapy at the time of blood sampling. The study deep-sequenced TCR repertoires of sorted CD4+ and CD8+ blood T cells from severe aplastic anemia patients and healthy subjects. Patients were enrolled in the USA under clinicaltrials.gov protocols 00001620, 01623167, 00001397, 00071045, 00081523 and 00961064. Ficoll-Paque density gradient centrifugation was used to isolate peripheral blood mononuclear cells. Before DNA extraction, CD4+ and CD8+ T cells were sorted by FACS or by magnetic beads. This clonotype came up many times. Its antigen has not been determined. Base quality data are lacking; no much larger clone is found one base away.

Genomic DNA served as template for TCR beta VDJ combination and CDR3 sequence profiling. An Illumina HiSeq 2000 was used for TCR repertoire sequencing. Under the source paper's analysis protocol: Repertoire assessment relied on Simpson's diversity index, CDR3 size and DJ length profiles, and TRBV/TRBJ rearrangement plots. Whichever DNA sequence was most abundant in the deep sequencing data was defined as the immunodominant clone. CDR3 amino acid sequences were checked for sharing across subjects and were also compared against the VDJdb database and published repertoires. Using fastp at Q25 and MiXCR, TCRdb reprocessed the public reads and kept productive beta chains. Rows with one shared CDR3 protein collapse into an entry with the most common genes and DNA. TCRdb's processing, not the authors' own work, is the source of the V and J calls. The sample table holds some 98,000 distinct CDR3 sequences, of which roughly two thirds were seen once. The ten largest clones take up 65% of the sample.

The investigation overall reported the following: No significant difference in CD8+ Simpson's diversity was found between patients and healthy controls (P=0.060). Although some 28 CD8+ CDR3 sequences were shared by patients and controls, these sequences appeared highly expressed in patients and within the immunodominant clones of patients.

From its cysteine to its phenylalanine, the CDR3 spans 18 amino acids. CDR3 DNA only is kept here, 54 bases in frame from base 1. CDR1 and CDR2, per the germline V gene (reference sequence), are SGHAT and FQDESV. V is shortened by 3 bases, J by 0 bases, and the region joining them spans 17 bases. The chain was built from TRBV11-1 and TRBJ2-2; the D region is possibly TRBD1 or TRBD2, each matching across 6 bases. The clonotype was recovered from a human donor with aplastic anemia. The specimen sequenced was sorted CD4+, CD8+, or CD8+CD57+ T cells (not recorded which) from PBMCs. The DNA sequence is as follows: TGTGCCAGCAGCTTGTTGAGGGGGACTGTCCCGAACACCGGGGAGCTGTTTTTT. It codes for CASSLLRGTVPNTGELFF. Reference TRBV11-1 and TRBJ2-2 proteins supply the regions before and after the CDR3; the full variable domain is: EAEVAQSPRYKITEKSQAVAFWCDPISGHATLYWYRQILGQGPELLVQFQDESVVDDSQLPKDRFSAERLKGVDSTLKIQPAELGDSAMYLCASSLLRGTVPNTGELFFGEGSRLTVL.